Below, 10 T cell receptor beta chains from the same sample are listed, as sequenced in a study of blood T cell repertoires in COVID-19. Repertoires were generated with immunoSEQ multiplex PCR, while TCRdb's copy carries only in-frame clones and drops some. The profile shows around 220,000 clones, 65% to 85% of them singletons. Sequenced: peripheral blood. The receptors were sampled from a woman at least 80 years old with acute or convalescent COVID-19.

CDR3 sequence reads: CASSIGQNTEAFF. In DNA form, the CDR3 reads TGTGCCAGTAGTATAGGACAGAACACTGAAGCTTTCTTT. The chain employs TRBV19 and TRBJ1-1; D gene unclear. V was pared by 1 base and J by 1 base, with 4 bases between. The CDR3 has 13 amino acids. Germline V gene sequence: CDR1 LNHDA, CDR2 SQIVND (reference sequence).

The chain uses TRBV7-9 and TRBJ1-1; possible D gene TRBD1, 5 bases. The CDR3 has 15 amino acids. Germline V gene lookup returns CDR1 SEHNR and CDR2 FQNEAQ (reference sequence). The V and J ends lost 1 base and 4 bases respectively, with 13 bases between them. CDR3 sequence reads: CASSLGQGRSTEAFF. DNA of the CDR3: TGTGCCAGCAGCTTAGGGCAGGGAAGGAGCACTGAAGCTTTCTTT. The full variable domain, its missing parts supplied by reference TRBV7-9 and TRBJ1-1, is DTGVSQNPRHKITKRGQNVTFRCDPISEHNRLYWYRQTLGQGPEFLTYFQNEAQLEKSRLLSDRFSAERPKGSFSTLEIQRTEQGDSAMYLCASSLGQGRSTEAFFGQGTRLTVV.

The chain couples TRBV7-6 to TRBJ2-5; no clear D gene. The CDR3 extends over 13 amino acids. V was clipped by 2 bases and J by 5 bases, with 9 bases between them. Germline V gene sequence: CDR1 SGHVS, CDR2 FNYEAQ. The DNA of the CDR3 is TGTGCCAGCAGCTTATTTGTATCGGAGACCCAGTACTTC. Protein sequence: CASSLFVSETQYF. Supplemented by reference TRBV7-6 and TRBJ2-5, the full variable domain reads GAGVSQSPRYKVTKRGQDVALRCDPISGHVSLYWYRQALGQGPEFLTYFNYEAQQDKSGLPNDRFSAERPEGSISTLTIQRTEQRDSAMYRCASSLFVSETQYFGPGTRLLVL.

V is TRBV3-1 (or the pseudogene TRBV3-2) and J is TRBJ2-1; 12 bases map to TRBD2. CDR3 length equals 17 residues. J gave up 6 bases and V 4 bases, and 10 bases lay outside the gene matches. Per the germline V gene, CDR1 is LGHDT and CDR2 is YNNKEL (reference sequence). The CDR3: CASSRPNLAGGPNEQFF. In DNA form, the CDR3 reads TGTGCCAGCAGCCGCCCCAATCTAGCGGGGGGGCCCAATGAGCAGTTCTTC.

The sample holds a few counts of this clone. The chain joins TRBV28 to TRBJ2-5; possible D gene TRBD1, 5 bases. Looked up from germline, CDR1 is MDHEN and CDR2 is SYDVKM. The CDR3 contains 14 residues. Trimming cost V 5 bases and J 9 bases, with 19 bases left between them. The DNA of the CDR3 is TGTGCCAGCAGTCCCAGCCAGGGTGAATTGGCCCAGTACTTC. It yields the protein CASSPSQGELAQYF.

Worth noting for this clone: This same CDR3 is encoded by further DNA sequences in the sample. The chain carries TRBV23-1 and TRBJ2-3; 9 bases align to TRBD1. TRBV23-1 is flagged as an ORF with uncertain function. This CDR3 is built from 17 residues. V lost 2 bases and J lost 6; bases outside the gene matches: 12. The DNA of the CDR3 is TGCGCCAGCAGTCAAGGCCCCCACAGGGGGCCCACGGATACGCAGTATTTT. Translating it yields CASSQGPHRGPTDTQYF.

The chain recombines TRBV19 with TRBJ2-7; D unresolved. CDR1 LNHDA and CDR2 SQIVND come from the germline V gene (reference sequence). V gave up 2 bases and J gave up 0 bases, with 8 bases separating them. This CDR3 is 14 amino acids long. CDR3 sequence: CASSISKSSYEQYF. The DNA of the CDR3 is TGTGCCAGTAGTATAAGTAAGAGCTCCTACGAGCAGTACTTC.

This chain links TRBV5-1 with TRBJ1-5, with 7 bases fitting TRBD1. This CDR3 comprises 15 residues. V lost 2 bases, J lost 0 bases, and 2 bases stayed unmatched. Germline V CDR1 and CDR2: SGHRS, YFSETQ. In DNA form, the CDR3 reads TGCGCCAGCAGCTTAGGGACAGATAGCAATCAGCCCCAGCATTTT. This sequence encodes CASSLGTDSNQPQHF.

DNA of the CDR3: TGTGCCAGCAGCTTAGCAGGGGTGCATGAAAAACTGTTTTTT. The encoded protein is CASSLAGVHEKLFF. J is TRBJ1-4 and V is TRBV11-2, with D possibly matching TRBD1 (6 bases). The CDR3 sequence is 14 residues long. V lost 1 base, J lost 6 bases, and 9 bases lay in between. Looked up from germline, CDR1 is SGHAT and CDR2 is FQNNGV. Together with reference TRBV11-2 and TRBJ1-4, the CDR3 gives the full variable domain: EAGVAQSPRYKIIEKRQSVAFWCNPISGHATLYWYQQILGQGPKLLIQFQNNGVVDDSQLPKDRFSAERLKGVDSTLKIQPAKLEDSAVYLCASSLAGVHEKLFFGSGTQLSVL.

The V and J genes are TRBV4-3 and TRBJ1-4; D gene uncertain. The CDR3 contains 15 residues. Per the germline V gene, CDR1 is LGHNA and CDR2 is YSLEER. V dropped 0 bases and J dropped 7 bases, with 12 bases sitting between them. The CDR3 coding sequence is TGCGCCAGCAGCCAAGAAAAGAGGTTTTCTGAAAAACTGTTTTTT. This encodes CASSQEKRFSEKLFF.